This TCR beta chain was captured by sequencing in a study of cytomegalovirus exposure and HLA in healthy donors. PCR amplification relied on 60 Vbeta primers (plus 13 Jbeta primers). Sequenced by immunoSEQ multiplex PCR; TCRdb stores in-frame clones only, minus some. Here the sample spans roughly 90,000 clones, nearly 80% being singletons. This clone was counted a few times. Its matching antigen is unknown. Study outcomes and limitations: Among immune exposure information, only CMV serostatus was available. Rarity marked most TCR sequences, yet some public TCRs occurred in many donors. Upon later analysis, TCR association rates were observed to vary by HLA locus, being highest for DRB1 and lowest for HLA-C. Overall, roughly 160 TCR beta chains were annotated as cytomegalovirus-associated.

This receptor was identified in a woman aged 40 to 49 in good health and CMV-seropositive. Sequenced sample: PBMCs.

The DNA of the CDR3 is TGTGCCAGCAGCCAACTACAGGGCTTCTCCTACGAGCAGTACTTC. Translated: CASSQLQGFSYEQYF. J is TRBJ2-7 and V is TRBV14, with a possible D match to TRBD1 (6 bases). The germline gives CDR1 SGHDN, CDR2 FVKESK. Trimming left V 2 bases short and J 0 bases short, with 11 bases between. The CDR3 covers 15 residues. The variable domain in full, completed from reference TRBV14 and TRBJ2-7, reads EAGVTQFPSHSVIEKGQTVTLRCDPISGHDNLYWYRRVMGKEIKFLLHFVKESKQDESGMPNNRFLAERTGGTYSTLKVQPAELEDSGVYFCASSQLQGFSYEQYFGPGTRLTVT.